Listed here is a single T cell receptor beta chain. The source of the sample is a study of blood T cell repertoires in COVID-19. Study background: The United States, Italy and Spain supplied acute and convalescent COVID-19 samples. PBMCs, B-cell-depleted T cells, or T cells were the source of the cDNA or gDNA that made up the material.

Germline CDR1 reads MDHEN; CDR2 reads SYDVKM. The V gene lost 4 bases and the J gene lost 0 bases, with 4 bases spanning the gap. The CDR3 has 13 residues. In the original analysis: Researchers report that nucleated cell counts were estimated from reference gene primer amplification. Produced via immunoSEQ multiplex PCR; TCRdb's table is partial and in-frame only. V and J calls and clone size are those listed in that table; D and trimming were worked out from the DNA. The profile shows more than 250,000 clones, around 86% of them singletons. This chain links TRBV28 with TRBJ1-3, with no clear D. The sequence was obtained from a man aged 18 to 30 with active or convalescent COVID-19. Sequenced material: peripheral blood. The CDR3 loop reads CASSSLSGNTIYF. The CDR3, as DNA: TGTGCCAGCAGTTCCCTCTCTGGAAACACCATATATTTT.